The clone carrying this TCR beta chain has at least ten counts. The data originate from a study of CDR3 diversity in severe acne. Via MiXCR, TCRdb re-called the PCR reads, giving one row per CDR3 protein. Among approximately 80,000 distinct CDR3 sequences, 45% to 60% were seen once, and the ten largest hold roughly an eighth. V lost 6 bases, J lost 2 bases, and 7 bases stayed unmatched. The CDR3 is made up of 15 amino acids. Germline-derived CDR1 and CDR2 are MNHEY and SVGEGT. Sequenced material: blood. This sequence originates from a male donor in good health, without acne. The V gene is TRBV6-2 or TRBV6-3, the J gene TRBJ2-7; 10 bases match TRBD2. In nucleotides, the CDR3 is TGTGCCAGCAGGGATAGACTAGCGGGCCCCTACGAGCAGTACTTC. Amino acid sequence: CASRDRLAGPYEQYF.